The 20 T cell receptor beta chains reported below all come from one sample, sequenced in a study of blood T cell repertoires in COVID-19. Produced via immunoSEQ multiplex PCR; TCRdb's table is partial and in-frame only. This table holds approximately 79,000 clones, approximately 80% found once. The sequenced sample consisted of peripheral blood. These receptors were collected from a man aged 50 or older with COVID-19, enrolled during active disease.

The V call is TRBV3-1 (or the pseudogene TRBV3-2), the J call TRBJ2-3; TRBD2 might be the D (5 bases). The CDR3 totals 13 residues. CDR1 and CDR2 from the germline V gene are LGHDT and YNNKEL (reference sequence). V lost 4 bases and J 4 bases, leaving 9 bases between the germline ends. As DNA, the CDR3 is TGTGCCAGCAGCCGGAAGGGAGCAGATACGCAGTATTTT. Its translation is CASSRKGADTQYF.

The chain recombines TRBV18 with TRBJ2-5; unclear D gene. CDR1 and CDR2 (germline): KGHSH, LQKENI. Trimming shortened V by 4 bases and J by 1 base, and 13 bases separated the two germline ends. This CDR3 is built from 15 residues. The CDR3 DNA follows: TGTGCCAGCTCACTAGCCGGGTCCCGCCAAGAGACCCAGTACTTC. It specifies CASSLAGSRQETQYF.

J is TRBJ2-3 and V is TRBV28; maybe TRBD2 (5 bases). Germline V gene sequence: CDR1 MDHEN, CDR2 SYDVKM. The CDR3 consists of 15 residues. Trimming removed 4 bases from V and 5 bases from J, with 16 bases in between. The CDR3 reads CASSWSARRGDTQYF. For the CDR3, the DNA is TGTGCCAGCAGTTGGTCGGCCCGCCGGGGAGATACGCAGTATTTT.

CDR3 residues: CASSRLAGGTGELFF. CDR3 DNA sequence: TGCGCCAGCAGCCGCCTAGCGGGAGGAACCGGGGAGCTGTTTTTT. The rearrangement links TRBV10-2 to TRBJ2-2; 11 bases map to TRBD2. Germline CDR1 WSHSY, CDR2 SAAADI. The V and J ends lost 6 bases and 5 bases, in that order; junction bases with no gene match: 5. The length of the CDR3 is 15 residues.

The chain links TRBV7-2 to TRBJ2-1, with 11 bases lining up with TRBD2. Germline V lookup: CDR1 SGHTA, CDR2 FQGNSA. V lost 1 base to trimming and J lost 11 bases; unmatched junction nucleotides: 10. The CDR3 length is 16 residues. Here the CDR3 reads CASSLDRAQTSGKQFF. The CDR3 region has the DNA TGTGCCAGCAGCTTAGATCGGGCACAGACTAGCGGGAAGCAGTTCTTC.

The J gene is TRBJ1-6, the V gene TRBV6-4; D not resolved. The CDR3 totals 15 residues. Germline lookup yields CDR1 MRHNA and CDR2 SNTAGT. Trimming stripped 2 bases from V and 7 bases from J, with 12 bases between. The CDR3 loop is CASSDRAGGNSPLHF. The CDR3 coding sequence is TGTGCCAGCAGTGACCGCGCGGGAGGGAATTCACCCCTCCACTTT.

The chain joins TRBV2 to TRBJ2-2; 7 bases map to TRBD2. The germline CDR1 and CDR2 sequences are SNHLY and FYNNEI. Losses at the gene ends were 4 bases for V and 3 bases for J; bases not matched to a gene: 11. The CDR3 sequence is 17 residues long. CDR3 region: CASSGYGGGLDTGELFF. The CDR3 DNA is TGTGCCAGCAGTGGATATGGGGGAGGGCTTGACACCGGGGAGCTGTTTTTT.

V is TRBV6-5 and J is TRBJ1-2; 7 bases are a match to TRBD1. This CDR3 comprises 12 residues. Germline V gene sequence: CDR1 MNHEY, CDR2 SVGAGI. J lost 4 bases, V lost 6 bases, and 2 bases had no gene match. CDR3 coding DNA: TGTGCCAGCAGCCGACAGGGCTATGGCTACACCTTC. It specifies CASSRQGYGYTF.

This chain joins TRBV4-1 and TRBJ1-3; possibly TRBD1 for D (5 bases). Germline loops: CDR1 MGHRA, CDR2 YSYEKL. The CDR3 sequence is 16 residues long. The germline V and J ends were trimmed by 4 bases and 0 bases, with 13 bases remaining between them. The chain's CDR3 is CASSPVGGYSGNTIYF. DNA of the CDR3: TGCGCCAGCAGCCCCGTGGGGGGATACTCTGGAAACACCATATATTTT.

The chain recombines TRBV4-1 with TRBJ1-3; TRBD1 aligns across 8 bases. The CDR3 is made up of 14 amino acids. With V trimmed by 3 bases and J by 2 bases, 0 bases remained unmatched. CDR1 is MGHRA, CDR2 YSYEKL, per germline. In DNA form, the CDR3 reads TGCGCCAGCAGCCAGACAGGGGCTGGAAACACCATATATTTT. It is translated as CASSQTGAGNTIYF.

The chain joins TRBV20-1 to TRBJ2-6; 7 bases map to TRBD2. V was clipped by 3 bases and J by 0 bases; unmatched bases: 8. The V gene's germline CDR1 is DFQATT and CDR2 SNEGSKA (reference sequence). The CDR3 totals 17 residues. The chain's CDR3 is CSASPGGSYSGANVLTF. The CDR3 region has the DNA TGCAGTGCTAGTCCGGGGGGATCTTACTCTGGGGCCAACGTCCTGACTTTC.

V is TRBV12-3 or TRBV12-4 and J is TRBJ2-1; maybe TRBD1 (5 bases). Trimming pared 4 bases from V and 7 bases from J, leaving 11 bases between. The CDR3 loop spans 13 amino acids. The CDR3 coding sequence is TGTGCCAGCAGTTGGGGCGCCACTAATGAGCAGTTCTTC. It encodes CASSWGATNEQFF.

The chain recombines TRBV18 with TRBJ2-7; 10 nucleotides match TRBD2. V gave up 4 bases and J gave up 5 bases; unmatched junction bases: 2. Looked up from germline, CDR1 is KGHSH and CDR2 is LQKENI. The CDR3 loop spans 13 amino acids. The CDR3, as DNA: TGTGCCAGCTCACGGCTAGCGGGAGACGAGCAGTACTTC. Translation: CASSRLAGDEQYF.

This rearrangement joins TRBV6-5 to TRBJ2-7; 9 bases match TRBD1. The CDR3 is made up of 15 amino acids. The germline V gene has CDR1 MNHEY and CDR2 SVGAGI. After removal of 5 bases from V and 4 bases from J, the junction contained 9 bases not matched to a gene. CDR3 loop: CASSPRQGVKYEQYF. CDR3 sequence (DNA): TGTGCCAGCAGTCCCCGACAGGGGGTAAAATACGAGCAGTACTTC.

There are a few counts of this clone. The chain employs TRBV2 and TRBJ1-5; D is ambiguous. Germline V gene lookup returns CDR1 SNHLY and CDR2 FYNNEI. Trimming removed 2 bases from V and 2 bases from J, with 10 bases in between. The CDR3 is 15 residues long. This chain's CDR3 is CASSESGGGNQPQHF. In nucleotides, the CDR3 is TGTGCCAGCAGTGAATCGGGAGGTGGCAATCAGCCCCAGCATTTT.

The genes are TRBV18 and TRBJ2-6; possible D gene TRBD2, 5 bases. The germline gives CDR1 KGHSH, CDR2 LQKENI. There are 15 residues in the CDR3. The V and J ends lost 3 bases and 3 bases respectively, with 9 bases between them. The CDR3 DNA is TGTGCCAGCTCACCCACCCGGGGTGGGGCCAACGTCCTGACTTTC. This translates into CASSPTRGGANVLTF.

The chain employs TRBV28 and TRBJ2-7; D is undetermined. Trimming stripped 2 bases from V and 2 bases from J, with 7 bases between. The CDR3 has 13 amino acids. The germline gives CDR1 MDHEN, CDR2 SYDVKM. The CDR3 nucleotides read TGTGCCAGCAGTTTAATGAGTCCCTACGAGCAGTACTTC. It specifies CASSLMSPYEQYF.

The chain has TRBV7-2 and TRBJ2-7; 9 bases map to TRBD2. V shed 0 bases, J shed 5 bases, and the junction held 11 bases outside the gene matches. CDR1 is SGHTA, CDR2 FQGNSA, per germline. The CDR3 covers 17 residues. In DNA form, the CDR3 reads TGTGCCAGCAGCTTAGCAGGCGGGGGGGGGAGCGGGCACGAGCAGTACTTC. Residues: CASSLAGGGGSGHEQYF.

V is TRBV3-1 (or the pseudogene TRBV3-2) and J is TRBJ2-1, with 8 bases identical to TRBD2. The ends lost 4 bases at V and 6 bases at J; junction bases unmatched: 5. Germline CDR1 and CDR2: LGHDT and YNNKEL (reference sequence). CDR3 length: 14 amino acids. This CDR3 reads CASSRLGTSNEQFF. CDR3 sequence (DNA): TGTGCCAGCAGCCGGCTCGGGACTAGCAATGAGCAGTTCTTC.

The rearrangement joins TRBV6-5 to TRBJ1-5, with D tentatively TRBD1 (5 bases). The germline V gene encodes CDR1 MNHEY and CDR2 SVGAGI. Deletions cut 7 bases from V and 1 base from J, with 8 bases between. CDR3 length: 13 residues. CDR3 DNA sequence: TGTGCCAGCAAGCGGGACAGCAATCAGCCCCAGCATTTT. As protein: CASKRDSNQPQHF.